This T cell receptor (beta chain) was recorded in a study of T cell clones after liver transplantation (dated by TCRdb to the late 2010s). About the full investigation: ITN030ST, the source of the samples, was a randomized trial that attempted immunosuppression withdrawal within 2 years of liver transplantation. To count as tolerant, a recipient had to stay completely off immunosuppression for at least one year without liver enzymes climbing beyond twice the upper limit of normal. Donor-reactive T cell clones were identified using TCRbeta sequencing after a pre-transplant mixed lymphocyte reaction and were then followed in post-transplant blood. As an antigen-independent comparator for the donor-reactive sequences, third party-reactive TCRbeta sequences from pre-transplant MLRs were identified as well. Until randomization at 12-24 months post-transplant, subjects were given standard immunosuppression, with no induction therapy. Blood samples were collected pre-transplant, then pre-randomization ahead of withdrawal, and finally post-randomization once withdrawal had either been completed or failed. The studied cohort comprised 8 liver transplant recipients, 3 classified as tolerant and 5 as non-tolerant. Three of the eight recipients were HCV-positive; the others were transplanted for non-autoimmune, non-viral indications. Summary of the overall study and its limitations: The decline in donor-reactive sequences exceeded the decline in third party-reactive sequences, suggesting partial antigen-specific deletion that was unrelated to withdrawal success. Low numbers of available donor cells limited the measurable donor-reactive repertoire in a couple of subjects. Since no allograft tissue specimens were available, donor-reactive T cells may have migrated into the graft instead of being deleted. A significant post-transplant decrease in circulating donor-reactive CD4 TCRbeta sequences was observed in most of the 8 subjects, irrespective of tolerance or HCV status. Once repertoire turnover was taken into account, donor-reactive detection showed a significant reduction for CD4 in 7 of 8 subjects and for CD8 in 8 of 8. The conclusions were preliminary, being limited by small, heterogeneous patient numbers and by non-standardized post-transplant time points.

V loses 2 bases of germline sequence and J loses 3 bases, and the interval between the two ends is 8 bases. CDR1 MNHNY and CDR2 SVGAGI are derived from the germline V gene (reference sequence). CDR3 length: 14 amino acids, cysteine to phenylalanine. The retained sequence is limited to the CDR3, 42 bases, with the frame set at the first base. With respect to this clone: No cognate antigen has been identified for it. Base quality data are lacking; no much larger clone is found one base away.

Reading the label with the study, this specimen's time point is: pre-transplant. Unstimulated PBMCs, after thawing, were stained for CD3, CD4 and CD8 and then FACS-sorted into CD3+CD4+ and CD3+CD8+ populations. Each of the 8 studied subjects was randomized to immunosuppression withdrawal. The Qiagen DNeasy Blood and Tissue Kit was used for isolation of genomic DNA. Frozen genomic DNA underwent high-throughput TCRbeta CDR3 sequencing by immunoSEQ, including PCR amplification, mapping, bias correction and internal controls. On the study's bioinformatics: Only productive rearrangements were retained, and each unique TCRbeta sequence was defined by its CDR3 nucleotide sequence together with its V and J gene. For a sequence to be called donor-reactive, it needed a frequency of at least 0.01% and at least 5-fold expansion in CFSE-low cells compared with unstimulated pre-transplant cells. To ensure at least 90% detection power, minimum frequency thresholds were set for each subject based on that subject's lowest-template unstimulated sample. Jensen-Shannon divergence between the top 1000 TCRbeta sequences post- versus pre-transplant served as the measure of repertoire turnover. Two-sided Fisher's exact tests were used to test for changes in the detection of donor-reactive sequences. Drawn from immuneACCESS, this table holds only the in-frame rearrangements with V and J called that TCRdb kept. Clones are partly lost; checked studies trace under half to an unresolved V gene and leave the rest unexplained. The V and J calls and clone size come from that table; D and trimming were worked out from the DNA. In this sample the table shows 55,000 to 80,000 clones, 90% of which occur a single time. In total, the top ten clones hold approximately 2.6% of the sample.

The V and J genes are TRBV6-6 and TRBJ1-5; TRBD1 might be the D gene, on 5 matching bases. The TCR was taken from a human donor who received a liver transplant. This specimen was CD4+ T cells from blood, taken before liver transplant. CDR3 protein: CASSYRDANQPQHF. The bases are TGTGCCAGCAGTTACCGGGACGCCAATCAGCCCCAGCATTTT.